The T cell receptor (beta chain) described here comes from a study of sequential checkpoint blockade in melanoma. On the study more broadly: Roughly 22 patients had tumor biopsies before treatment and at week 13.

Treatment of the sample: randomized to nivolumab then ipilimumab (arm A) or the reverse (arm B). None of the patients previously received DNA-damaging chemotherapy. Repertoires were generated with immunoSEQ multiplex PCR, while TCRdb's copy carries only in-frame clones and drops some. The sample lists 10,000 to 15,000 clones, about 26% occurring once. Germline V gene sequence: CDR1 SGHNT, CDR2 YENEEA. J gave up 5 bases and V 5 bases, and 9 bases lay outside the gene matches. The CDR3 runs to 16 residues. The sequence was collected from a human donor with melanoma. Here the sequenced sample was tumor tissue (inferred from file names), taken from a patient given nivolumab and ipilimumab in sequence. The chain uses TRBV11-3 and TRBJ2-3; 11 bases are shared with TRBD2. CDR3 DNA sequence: TGTGCCAGCAGCGACCTAGCGGGGGGCCGGGAAGATACGCAGTATTTT. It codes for CASSDLAGGREDTQYF.